Included here is one T cell receptor (beta chain) sequence, with context. Its antigen is as yet unknown. This specimen comes from a study of shared clonotypes between healthy human individuals. The study, taken as a whole, reports: Non-shared clonotypes had lower generation probabilities than clonotypes shared by all four sorted-subset donors.

CDR1 is SGDLS and CDR2 is YYNGEE in the germline V gene. Trimming left V 4 bases short and J 1 base short, with 14 bases between. CDR3 length: 15 amino acids. Within Nashville, Tennessee resided all donors, each a Caucasian adult. Profiling relied on immunoSEQ multiplex PCR, and the TCRdb table lists in-frame clones only, not all of them. The table includes around 940,000 clones, 76% detected once. The chain carries TRBV9 and TRBJ1-2; maybe TRBD1 (6 bases). The clonotype was recovered from a man aged 18 to 30 in good health. The source material was memory CD4+ T cells sorted from blood. Subset indicated: CD45RA-negative fraction. In DNA, the CDR3 is TGTGCCAGCAGCCTAGACGGACAGTTTAACTATGGCTACACCTTC. Translating it yields CASSLDGQFNYGYTF.